A single sample is the source of the 25 T cell receptor beta chains below, sequenced in a study of beta chain features in type 1 diabetes. Findings and caveats of the study: Shortening that was moderate but significant affected the TCRB CDR3s of Type 1 diabetes patients in all four CD4+ subsets.

These receptors' antigens are unknown. Reverse transcription of all isolated RNA meant that expressed TCRB transcripts were sequenced. Data came from immunoSEQ multiplex PCR; TCRdb stores just in-frame clones and leaves some out. The sample shows 250,000 to 300,000 clones, approximately 15% of them seen only once. Material for sequencing was naive CD4+ T cells from blood. These receptors were obtained from a man aged 25 to 40 with type 1 diabetes.

The J gene is TRBJ1-3, the V gene TRBV9; no definite D call. Germline V lookup: CDR1 SGDLS, CDR2 YYNGEE. The CDR3 is 14 residues long. The V end lost 4 bases, the J end lost 2 bases, and 10 bases lay between the germline ends. Here the CDR3 reads CASSPQKAGNTIYF. CDR3 in DNA: TGTGCCAGCAGCCCGCAGAAAGCTGGAAACACCATATATTTT.

V is TRBV19 and J is TRBJ2-4; TRBD2 might be the D (6 bases). The V gene lost 9 bases and the J gene lost 3 bases, with 15 bases spanning the gap. Germline V gene data show CDR1 as LNHDA and CDR2 as SQIVND (reference sequence). The CDR3 is 14 amino acids. This CDR3 reads CASSTVGSKNIQYF. CDR3 DNA sequence: TGTGCCAGCTCGACAGTCGGGAGCAAAAACATTCAGTACTTC.

V usage is TRBV5-1 and J usage is TRBJ2-3; 7 bases are a match to TRBD2. The CDR3 consists of 14 residues. Germline trimming cut 4 bases from V and 3 bases from J; bases unmatched to any gene: 5. Germline assignment: CDR1 SGHRS and CDR2 YFSETQ. As DNA, the CDR3 is TGCGCCAGCAGCCGGGACGGGGGGACAGATACGCAGTATTTT. Protein: CASSRDGGTDTQYF.

This chain uses TRBV18 with TRBJ2-2; 8 bases match TRBD1. The trim removed 0 bases at V and 7 bases at J, leaving 7 bases unmatched. Germline lookup yields CDR1 KGHSH and CDR2 LQKENI. There are 16 residues in the CDR3. The CDR3 loop reads CASSPPQGAFLGELFF. The DNA for the CDR3 is TGTGCCAGCTCACCACCGCAGGGGGCGTTTCTCGGGGAGCTGTTTTTT.

V gene TRBV2 combines with J gene TRBJ1-1, with a weak D call TRBD1 (5 bases). The V gene's germline CDR1 is SNHLY and CDR2 FYNNEI. The CDR3 runs to 13 residues. Trimming removed 3 bases from V and 5 bases from J, with 10 bases in between. The CDR3 is CASSEGGETEAFF. The CDR3 DNA reads as TGTGCCAGCAGTGAGGGGGGAGAGACTGAAGCTTTCTTT.

The chain combines TRBV7-2 with TRBJ2-5; D call uncertain. This CDR3 is built from 15 residues. The germline V and J ends were trimmed by 5 bases and 3 bases, with 16 bases remaining between them. Germline loops: CDR1 SGHTA, CDR2 FQGNSA. The CDR3 coding sequence is TGTGCCAGCAGCCCGGCGGTGGCGTTTGAAGAGACCCAGTACTTC. Amino acid sequence: CASSPAVAFEETQYF. The whole variable domain, filled in from reference TRBV7-2 and TRBJ2-5, reads GAGVSQSPSNKVTEKGKDVELRCDPISGHTALYWYRQSLGQGLEFLIYFQGNSAPDKSGLPSDRFSAERTGGSVSTLTIQRTQQEDSAVYLCASSPAVAFEETQYFGPGTRLLVL.

The chain uses TRBV30 and TRBJ2-2, with a tentative D call TRBD2 (6 bases). Trimming left V 0 bases short and J 6 bases short, with 8 bases between. Germline V gene data show CDR1 as GTSNPN and CDR2 as SVGIG (reference sequence). CDR3 size: 13 residues. The CDR3 region has the DNA TGTGCCTGGAGTGTGACTAGTGCCGGGGAGCTGTTTTTT. Amino acids: CAWSVTSAGELFF. The full variable domain, completed using reference TRBV30 and TRBJ2-2, is SQTIHQWPATLVQPVGSPLSLECTVEGTSNPNLYWYRQAAGRGLQLLFYSVGIGQISSEVPQNLSASRPQDRQFILSSKKLLLSDSGFYLCAWSVTSAGELFFGEGSRLTVL.

V is TRBV12-5 and J is TRBJ2-2; TRBD1 matches at 9 bases. The CDR3 consists of 19 residues. V was pared by 1 base and J by 3 bases, with 12 bases of the junction left unmatched. Germline V gives CDR1 LGHNT, CDR2 FRNRAP. The CDR3 DNA reads as TGTGCTAGTGGTTTGGACGGGGACAGGGCCTTGAGGGACACCGGGGAGCTGTTTTTT. Translated: CASGLDGDRALRDTGELFF.

The CDR3 DNA follows: TGCGCCAGCAGTTTCAAGCTAGCGGGAGGGCCGGTTGGTGAGCAGTTCTTC. Translation: CASSFKLAGGPVGEQFF. The V and J genes are TRBV5-1 and TRBJ2-1, with 12 bases identical to TRBD2. The germline gives CDR1 SGHRS, CDR2 YFSETQ. CDR3 length: 17 amino acids. Losses at the gene ends were 5 bases for V and 9 bases for J; bases not matched to a gene: 15.

This clone was picked up a small number of times. V usage is TRBV29-1 and J usage is TRBJ1-2; maybe TRBD1 (6 bases). Germline loops: CDR1 SQVTM, CDR2 ANQGSEA. Deletions cut 0 bases from V and 5 bases from J, with 13 bases between. This CDR3 is 14 amino acids long. CDR3 DNA: TGCAGCGTTGAAGATCTGGACAGCGGTTATGGCTACACCTTC. Amino acid sequence: CSVEDLDSGYGYTF.

To note about this clone: Compared with germline, one end of the junction differs, possibly owing to a read error. This chain joins TRBV18 and TRBJ1-1; D possibly corresponds to TRBD1 (6 bases). Germline CDR1 is KGHSH and CDR2 is LQKENI. CDR3 length: 17 amino acids. The CDR3 loop reads CASSPLQGAGGNTEAFF. The CDR3 DNA reads as TGTGCCAGCTCCCCACTACAGGGCGCGGGCGGGAACACTGAAGCTTTCTTT.

The chain joins TRBV15 to TRBJ2-1; TRBD2 is a possible D gene (5 bases). The CDR3 sequence is 14 residues long. Germline loops: CDR1 LNHNV, CDR2 YYDKDF (reference sequence). V was cut by 1 base and J by 9 bases, with 13 bases left in between. CDR3 sequence reads: CATSRAGVAIEQFF. DNA of the CDR3: TGTGCCACCAGCAGAGCCGGGGTAGCGATTGAGCAGTTCTTC.

The chain employs TRBV6-1 and TRBJ2-7, with TRBD2 identical over 7 bases. After removal of 6 bases from V and 5 bases from J, the junction contained 10 bases not matched to a gene. Germline CDR1 is MNHNS and CDR2 is SASEGT. The CDR3 sequence is 14 residues long. The CDR3 sequence: CASSAGTIYHEQYF. The CDR3 DNA is TGTGCCAGCAGCGCCGGGACTATTTACCACGAGCAGTACTTC.

The V and J genes are TRBV4-1 and TRBJ2-5; D may be TRBD1 (6 bases). V was shortened by 2 bases and J by 1 base, with 8 bases between the two germline ends. Germline CDR1 reads MGHRA; CDR2 reads YSYEKL. The CDR3 is 14 amino acids. The CDR3 bases are TGCGCCAGCAGCCAAAACAGGGCCCAAGAGACCCAGTACTTC. Its protein product is CASSQNRAQETQYF.

The genes are TRBV7-8 and TRBJ2-7; 9 bases are a match to TRBD2. CDR1 is SGHVS, CDR2 FQNEAQ, per germline. With V trimmed by 1 base and J by 3 bases, 4 bases remained unmatched. This CDR3 has 15 amino acids. The CDR3 nucleotides are TGTGCCAGCAGCTTAGGGCGGGAGGGCAACTACGAGCAGTACTTC. Translating it yields CASSLGREGNYEQYF.

This clone was seen more than once but under ten times. The chain employs TRBV29-1 and TRBJ2-1, with a weak D call TRBD2 (5 bases). CDR1 and CDR2 (germline): SQVTM, ANQGSEA. The CDR3 extends over 10 amino acids. The ends were cut back, 6 bases at V and 7 bases at J, with 7 bases in the middle. The chain's CDR3 is CSVGVNEQFF. In nucleotides, the CDR3 is TGCAGCGTGGGAGTTAATGAGCAGTTCTTC.

This clone was detected a few times. The chain recombines TRBV5-1 with TRBJ1-2; D perhaps matches TRBD1 (6 bases). The CDR3 totals 13 residues. The germline gives CDR1 SGHRS, CDR2 YFSETQ. V lost 3 bases and J 8 bases, leaving 14 bases between the germline ends. DNA of the CDR3: TGCGCCAGCAGCTCGGACAGTTTCATAGGCTACACCTTC. Its translation is CASSSDSFIGYTF.

As for this clone: Other nucleotide sequences from this sample produce the same CDR3. The V call is TRBV7-2, the J call TRBJ2-1; 9 bases are a match to TRBD2. Germline V gives CDR1 SGHTA, CDR2 FQGNSA. V was clipped by 2 bases and J by 2 bases; unmatched bases: 1. This CDR3 is 15 amino acids long. CDR3 region: CASSLTSGPYNEQFF. The DNA for the CDR3 is TGTGCCAGCAGCTTAACTAGCGGGCCCTACAATGAGCAGTTCTTC.

The V gene is TRBV5-1, the J gene TRBJ2-5, with 8 bases lining up with TRBD2. In germline, CDR1 is SGHRS, CDR2 YFSETQ. The junction had 12 bases not matched to a gene; V was cut back by 7 bases and J by 1 base. The length of the CDR3 is 16 residues. CDR3 coding DNA: TGCGCCAGCCGCAAAGGTTCGGGGGGGTTCCAAGAGACCCAGTACTTC. It yields the protein CASRKGSGGFQETQYF.

This clone was observed a few times. The chain uses TRBV28 and TRBJ2-7; no definite D call. CDR1 is MDHEN and CDR2 is SYDVKM in the germline V gene. V lost 3 bases and J 7 bases, leaving 10 bases between the germline ends. The CDR3 sequence is 12 residues long. The CDR3 is CASSFRREEQYF. The CDR3 DNA sequence: TGTGCCAGCAGTTTCCGCCGTGAGGAGCAGTACTTC.

This clone occurred a few times. V is TRBV5-1 and J is TRBJ1-5; no clear D gene. Germline V gene sequence: CDR1 SGHRS, CDR2 YFSETQ. This CDR3 is built from 15 residues. V dropped 0 bases and J dropped 6 bases, with 13 bases sitting between them. As DNA, the CDR3 is TGCGCCAGCAGCTTGGGTTCAGGTCCGACTCAGCCCCAGCATTTT. As protein: CASSLGSGPTQPQHF. The full variable domain, with the rest looked up from reference TRBV5-1 and TRBJ1-5, is KAGVTQTPRYLIKTRGQQVTLSCSPISGHRSVSWYQQTPGQGLQFLFEYFSETQRNKGNFPGRFSGRQFSNSRSEMNVSTLELGDSALYLCASSLGSGPTQPQHFGDGTRLSIL.

V is TRBV27 and J is TRBJ1-1; 9 nucleotides agree with TRBD1. The CDR3 covers 16 residues. The J segment lost 6 bases and the V segment lost 5 bases, leaving 13 bases of the junction unmatched. Germline CDR1 MNHEY, CDR2 SMNVEV (reference sequence). The CDR3 region has the DNA TGTGCCAGCAGTCCAGCAGGGACAGGGCTGCGGGCTGAAGCTTTCTTT. As protein: CASSPAGTGLRAEAFF.

Only a few counts were recorded for this clone. The chain uses TRBV5-1 and TRBJ2-7; 7 nucleotides line up with TRBD1. CDR1 and CDR2 from the germline V gene are SGHRS and YFSETQ. This CDR3 contains 14 residues. V trimming: 5 bases; J trimming: 0 bases; junction bases outside the gene matches: 5. CDR3 sequence (DNA): TGCGCCAGCAGTCCCGGGACAGACTCCTACGAGCAGTACTTC. Translated, it gives CASSPGTDSYEQYF.

This clone showed up just a few times. V gene TRBV20-1 combines with J gene TRBJ1-5; D is uncertain. This CDR3 region has 11 residues. CDR1 is DFQATT and CDR2 is SNEGSKA in the germline V gene (reference sequence). Trimming took off 0 bases at V and 15 bases at J, with 12 bases between the two ends. CDR3 protein: CSARDRWGGHF. In DNA, the CDR3 is TGCAGTGCTAGAGATCGGTGGGGAGGGCATTTT.

This clone was seen more than once but under ten times. J is TRBJ2-3 and V is TRBV5-1; D is unclear. Germline V gives CDR1 SGHRS, CDR2 YFSETQ. With 0 bases removed from V and 4 bases from J, the gap between germline ends came to 15 bases. The CDR3 sequence is 16 residues long. DNA for the CDR3: TGCGCCAGCAGCTTGGACGACTTGGGTGGAGCAGATACGCAGTATTTT. As protein: CASSLDDLGGADTQYF.